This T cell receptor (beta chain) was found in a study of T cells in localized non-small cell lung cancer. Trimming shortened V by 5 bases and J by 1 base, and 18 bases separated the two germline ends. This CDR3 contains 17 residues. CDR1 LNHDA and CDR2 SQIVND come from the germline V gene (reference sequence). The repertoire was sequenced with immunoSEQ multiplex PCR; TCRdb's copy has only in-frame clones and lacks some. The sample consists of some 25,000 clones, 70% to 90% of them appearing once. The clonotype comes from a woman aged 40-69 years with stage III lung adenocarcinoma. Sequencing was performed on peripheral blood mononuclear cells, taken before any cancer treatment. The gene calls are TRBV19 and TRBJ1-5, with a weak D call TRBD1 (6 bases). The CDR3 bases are TGTGCCAGTAGTGCCCCCTTCGGGGGCCAAAGCAATCAGCCCCAGCATTTT. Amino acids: CASSAPFGGQSNQPQHF.